Presented here are 28 T cell receptor beta chains from one specimen sequenced in a study of T-cell reconstitution after alpha-beta-depleted transplantation in children. The library targeted TCRbeta and was prepared with unique molecular identifiers. TCRdb ran MiXCR on the PCR reads and lists one entry per CDR3 protein. The sample lists hundreds of thousands of distinct CDR3 sequences, around 17% occurring once. This sample comprised PBMCs, mostly from graft donor cells, obtained 360 days after TCRalphabeta/CD19-depleted stem cell transplant. Receptor source: a male patient younger than 18 who had a stem cell transplant for acute lymphoblastic leukemia, so the T cells may come from the graft donor.

There are many counts of this clonotype. The J gene is TRBJ2-3, the V gene TRBV9; D unresolved. The ends were cut back, 2 bases at V and 2 bases at J, with 6 bases in the middle. This CDR3 region has 13 residues. CDR1 and CDR2 (germline): SGDLS, YYNGEE. CDR3 loop: CASSVALTDTQYF. The CDR3 DNA reads TGTGCCAGCAGCGTGGCCCTCACAGATACGCAGTATTTT.

This sequence joins TRBV20-1 and TRBJ2-1, with D possibly being TRBD1 or TRBD2 (5 bases each). The CDR3 length is 14 residues. The V gene's germline CDR1 is DFQATT and CDR2 SNEGSKA (reference sequence). Trimming removed 6 bases from V and 0 bases from J, with 12 bases in between. The DNA for the CDR3 is TGCAGTGCCGAGGGACCACACTCCTACAATGAGCAGTTCTTC. It encodes CSAEGPHSYNEQFF.

This clonotype has just a few counts. The V call is TRBV4-1, the J call TRBJ2-1; a weak D match, TRBD2 (6 bases). Per the germline V gene, CDR1 is MGHRA and CDR2 is YSYEKL. Trimming pared 1 base from V and 0 bases from J, leaving 13 bases between. This CDR3 has 17 residues. The CDR3 DNA is TGCGCCAGCAGCCAAGGGCGGGCGCGGGGCTCCTACAATGAGCAGTTCTTC. As protein: CASSQGRARGSYNEQFF.

The chain carries TRBV19 and TRBJ2-7; no clear D. The CDR3 has 13 amino acids. Germline V gene data show CDR1 as LNHDA and CDR2 as SQIVND (reference sequence). The ends were cut back, 3 bases at V and 0 bases at J, with 6 bases in the middle. The DNA for the CDR3 is TGTGCCAGTAGTATGGAAGTCTCCTACGAGCAGTACTTC. Its translation: CASSMEVSYEQYF.

This chain uses TRBV29-1 with TRBJ2-3, with D hard to call. This CDR3 spans 13 amino acids. CDR1 is SQVTM and CDR2 is ANQGSEA in the germline V gene. The ends were cut back, 7 bases at V and 2 bases at J, with 13 bases in the middle. DNA of the CDR3: TGCAGCGCCCTTACGACAAACACAGATACGCAGTATTTT. This sequence encodes CSALTTNTDTQYF.

This clonotype was counted only a few times. This chain connects TRBV20-1 to TRBJ1-6; TRBD1 agrees at 7 bases. V was pared by 3 bases and J by 7 bases, with 6 bases of the junction left unmatched. CDR1 is DFQATT and CDR2 is SNEGSKA in the germline V gene (reference sequence). The CDR3 loop spans 14 amino acids. DNA of the CDR3: TGCAGTGCTAGGAGACAGGGAGGAAATTCACCCCTCCACTTT. Translated, it gives CSARRQGGNSPLHF.

This clonotype has only one observation. It may be a read error: a sequence one base away is much more abundant. The J gene is TRBJ2-2, the V gene TRBV5-1; the D gene is possibly TRBD2 (5 bases). The CDR3 consists of 15 residues. Between the trimmed V and J ends, which lost 0 bases and 1 base, there was a span of 7 bases. CDR1 and CDR2 from the germline V gene are SGHRS and YFSETQ. CDR3 residues: CASSLDGMNTGELFF. CDR3 sequence (DNA): TGCGCCAGCAGCTTGGACGGGATGAACACCGGGGAGCTGTTTTTT.

J is TRBJ2-5 and V is TRBV7-3, with D maybe TRBD1 (6 bases). Germline CDR1 is SGHTA and CDR2 is FQGTGA. The CDR3 covers 14 residues. Trimming removed 1 base at V and 4 bases at J, with 10 bases between. The CDR3 DNA reads TGTGCCAGCAGCTTAAACCCAGGGGCAGAGACCCAGTACTTC. Residues: CASSLNPGAETQYF.

This clonotype was found a few times. The CDR3 spells CASTKVSGVGELFF. The CDR3 DNA sequence: TGTGCCAGCACCAAAGTATCCGGGGTCGGGGAGCTGTTTTTT. The chain combines TRBV12-3 or TRBV12-4 with TRBJ2-2; D might be TRBD2 (5 bases). Deletions cut 7 bases from V and 7 bases from J, with 16 bases between. CDR3 size: 14 residues.

The genes are TRBV29-1 and TRBJ2-7; D might be TRBD2 (6 bases). The CDR3 spans 13 residues. Trimming pared 6 bases from V and 5 bases from J, leaving 17 bases between. CDR1 and CDR2 from the germline V gene are SQVTM and ANQGSEA. CDR3 DNA sequence: TGCAGCGTGCAGCCGCGGGGCAGGAACGAGCAGTACTTC. Translating gives CSVQPRGRNEQYF.

This clonotype appeared a few times. In DNA form, the CDR3 reads TGCAGTGCTACGGGACAGGGACCAAACATTCAGTACTTC. Translated: CSATGQGPNIQYF. This rearrangement joins TRBV20-1 to TRBJ2-4; 9 nucleotides agree with TRBD1. The CDR3 contains 13 residues. J was trimmed by 6 bases and V by 4 bases; bases with no gene match: 4. Germline assignment: CDR1 DFQATT and CDR2 SNEGSKA (reference sequence).

This clonotype was seen repeatedly, ten times or more. The chain joins TRBV5-1 to TRBJ2-5, with D perhaps matching TRBD1 (5 bases). The CDR3 runs to 13 residues. V lost 0 bases and J 9 bases, leaving 12 bases between the germline ends. Germline V gene sequence: CDR1 SGHRS, CDR2 YFSETQ. In DNA, the CDR3 is TGCGCCAGCAGCTTGGACAGGCCCCATCCCCAGTACTTC. It is translated as CASSLDRPHPQYF.

This clonotype was seen a few times. The rearrangement links TRBV5-1 to TRBJ1-1; D is perhaps TRBD1 (5 bases). V was shortened by 0 bases and J by 0 bases, with 9 bases between the two germline ends. The CDR3 totals 15 residues. The V gene's germline CDR1 is SGHRS and CDR2 YFSETQ. DNA of the CDR3: TGCGCCAGCAGCTTGGGCAGGGCTATGAACACTGAAGCTTTCTTT. Translated, it gives CASSLGRAMNTEAFF.

The chain combines TRBV12-3 or TRBV12-4 with TRBJ2-3, with D perhaps TRBD2 (5 bases). V was cut by 4 bases and J by 0 bases, with 8 bases left in between. This CDR3 spans 14 amino acids. The CDR3 region has the DNA TGTGCCAGCAGTTCTCTAGCTAGCACAGATACGCAGTATTTT. Residues: CASSSLASTDTQYF.

V and J are TRBV27 and TRBJ2-3; D gene ambiguous. V was shortened by 6 bases and J by 5 bases, with 9 bases between the two germline ends. This CDR3 contains 12 residues. The V gene's germline CDR1 is MNHEY and CDR2 SMNVEV (reference sequence). CDR3 sequence (DNA): TGTGCCAGCAGAGTAGGGTTAGATACGCAGTATTTT. Its protein is CASRVGLDTQYF.

V is TRBV4-1 and J is TRBJ1-2; D is perhaps TRBD1 (6 bases). V was clipped by 3 bases and J by 3 bases, with 14 bases between them. CDR1 MGHRA and CDR2 YSYEKL come from the germline V gene. This CDR3 has 15 amino acids. The DNA for the CDR3 is TGCGCCAGCAGCCAGCAACAGGGCGCGGACTATGGCTACACCTTC. Encoded protein: CASSQQQGADYGYTF.

This clonotype was seen many times. CDR3 region: CSVVLGRLETQYF. DNA for the CDR3: TGCAGCGTTGTCCTCGGCAGATTAGAGACCCAGTACTTC. This chain links TRBV29-1 with TRBJ2-5, with D hard to call. Trimming removed 4 bases from V and 4 bases from J, with 13 bases in between. The germline V gene has CDR1 SQVTM and CDR2 ANQGSEA. This CDR3 region has 13 residues. Based on the CDR3 plus reference TRBV29-1 and TRBJ2-5, the full variable domain is SAVISQKPSRDICQRGTSLTIQCQVDSQVTMMFWYRQQPGQSLTLIATANQGSEATYESGFVIDKFPISRPNLTFSTLTVSNMSPEDSSIYLCSVVLGRLETQYFGPGTRLLVL.

In this sample, this clonotype turned up a few times. The chain has TRBV24-1 and TRBJ2-7; 7 bases are shared with TRBD1. The CDR3 runs to 15 residues. V lost 3 bases and J lost 2; bases outside the gene matches: 6. CDR1 KGHDR and CDR2 SFDVKD come from the germline V gene. CDR3 nucleotide sequence: TGTGCCACCAGTGATCCCGGGGACAGAGCCTACGAGCAGTACTTC. Protein product: CATSDPGDRAYEQYF.

The V and J genes are TRBV3-1 and TRBJ2-7; D might be TRBD1 or TRBD2, each matching 5 bases. The CDR3 is 16 residues long. The V end lost 3 bases, the J end lost 1 base, and 16 bases lay between the germline ends. The germline V gene has CDR1 LGHDT and CDR2 YNNKEL (reference sequence). This chain's CDR3 is CASSQAPGTVSYEQYF. CDR3 in DNA: TGTGCCAGCAGCCAGGCACCCGGGACGGTATCCTACGAGCAGTACTTC.

Only a few counts were recorded for this clonotype. The V gene is TRBV7-2, the J gene TRBJ1-5, with D unresolved. The CDR3 runs 14 residues. The ends were cut back, 3 bases at V and 2 bases at J, with 8 bases in the middle. Germline lookup yields CDR1 SGHTA and CDR2 FQGNSA. This CDR3 reads CASSFWLRNQPQHF. CDR3 in DNA: TGTGCCAGCAGCTTTTGGCTACGCAATCAGCCCCAGCATTTT.

This clonotype was recorded many times. The chain combines TRBV5-1 with TRBJ1-1; 8 bases fit TRBD1. Germline CDR1 reads SGHRS; CDR2 reads YFSETQ. The length of the CDR3 is 14 residues. J gave up 4 bases and V 0 bases, and 2 bases lay outside the gene matches. CDR3 in amino acids: CASSLAGQGTEAFF. CDR3 nucleotide sequence: TGCGCCAGCAGCTTGGCAGGACAGGGCACTGAAGCTTTCTTT.

As for this clonotype: This clone may be a read error of a much larger clone one base away. The chain uses TRBV9 and TRBJ2-7; 11 bases align to TRBD1. CDR1 is SGDLS, CDR2 YYNGEE, per germline. The CDR3 is 14 residues long. The J segment lost 3 bases and the V segment lost 3 bases, leaving 2 bases of the junction unmatched. CDR3 sequence (DNA): TGTGCCAGCAGCGCGGGACAGGGGGTCTACGAGCAGTACTTC. It encodes CASSAGQGVYEQYF.

In its sample, this clonotype was seen many times. V and J are TRBV7-3 and TRBJ2-7; a weak D match, TRBD1 (6 bases). CDR3 length: 14 residues. The germline gives CDR1 SGHTA, CDR2 FQGTGA. Trimming pared 4 bases from V and 6 bases from J, leaving 16 bases between. The CDR3 region has the DNA TGTGCCAGCAGCTCCTTAGGGGGAGCAGGCGAGCAGTACTTC. Protein sequence: CASSSLGGAGEQYF.

This clonotype came up a few times. J is TRBJ2-1 and V is TRBV2, with D perhaps assigned TRBD1 or TRBD2 (5 bases each). The CDR3 totals 12 residues. Germline CDR1 is SNHLY and CDR2 is FYNNEI. V lost 7 bases, J lost 6 bases, and 10 bases lay in between. The CDR3 is CASNSGPNEQFF. The CDR3 region has the DNA TGTGCCAGCAACTCGGGACCCAATGAGCAGTTCTTC.

This clonotype was seen ten or more times. The J gene is TRBJ2-1, the V gene TRBV5-1, with D possibly being TRBD1 or TRBD2 (6 bases each). Germline V gene data show CDR1 as SGHRS and CDR2 as YFSETQ. Between the trimmed V and J ends, which lost 4 bases and 7 bases, there was a span of 18 bases. CDR3 length equals 15 residues. The CDR3, as DNA: TGCGCCAGCAGCCCCGAAGGGGGGCGATTAAATGAGCAGTTCTTC. This gives the protein CASSPEGGRLNEQFF.

This clonotype was seen repeatedly, ten times or more. The chain couples TRBV24-1 to TRBJ2-5, with TRBD2 identical over 9 bases. J lost 5 bases, V lost 10 bases, and 7 bases had no gene match. The CDR3 runs 13 residues. In germline, CDR1 is KGHDR, CDR2 SFDVKD. The CDR3 nucleotides are TGTGCCACTCGAGCGGGAGGTGAGGAGACCCAGTACTTC. The encoded protein is CATRAGGEETQYF.

This clonotype has more than one count but fewer than ten. The rearrangement uses TRBV25-1 and TRBJ1-1; the D is unclear. The CDR3 is 14 amino acids. Looked up from germline, CDR1 is MGHDK and CDR2 is SYGVNS. With 1 base removed from V and 8 bases from J, the gap between germline ends came to 14 bases. CDR3 DNA: TGTGCCAGCAGTGAATCAAGTTGGGCTAGGGAAGCTTTCTTT. Protein: CASSESSWAREAFF.

The chain carries TRBV20-1 and TRBJ2-7; D might be TRBD2 (6 bases). The V gene's germline CDR1 is DFQATT and CDR2 SNEGSKA (reference sequence). The CDR3 length is 12 residues. V was cut by 6 bases and J by 1 base, with 10 bases left in between. In DNA form, the CDR3 reads TGCAGTGCCCGGGGGTTTTCCTACGAGCAGTACTTC. It encodes CSARGFSYEQYF.